What follows are 24 T cell receptor beta chains derived from one specimen sequenced in a study of blood T cell repertoires in COVID-19. TCRdb's table, derived via immunoSEQ multiplex PCR, lists solely in-frame clones and lacks some. The sample records 200,000 to 300,000 clones, approximately 85% being singletons. Sequencing input: peripheral blood. The source of these receptors is a middle-aged man with acute or convalescent COVID-19.

This clone was seen more than once but under ten times. The chain employs TRBV10-3 and TRBJ1-5; 10 bases map to TRBD1. J gave up 7 bases and V 6 bases, and 9 bases lay outside the gene matches. The CDR3 covers 15 residues. Per the germline V gene, CDR1 is ENHRY and CDR2 is SYGVKD. The DNA for the CDR3 is TGTGCCATCAGCACAACGACAGGGGGCGAGCAGCCCCAGCATTTT. Translation: CAISTTTGGEQPQHF.

The chain has TRBV7-9 and TRBJ1-6; D is ambiguous. This CDR3 has 14 residues. The V end lost 5 bases, the J end lost 7 bases, and 12 bases lay between the germline ends. Germline V gene data show CDR1 as SEHNR and CDR2 as FQNEAQ (reference sequence). Here the CDR3 reads CASSVLPENSPLHF. The DNA of the CDR3 is TGTGCCAGCAGCGTACTCCCCGAAAATTCACCCCTCCACTTT.

V gene TRBV5-1 combines with J gene TRBJ2-3; 11 positions match TRBD2. CDR3 length: 14 residues. Per germline, CDR1 SGHRS and CDR2 YFSETQ. Trimming cost V 2 bases and J 7 bases; bases outside gene matches: 3. CDR3 region: CASSFGTSGYTQYF. In nucleotides, the CDR3 is TGCGCCAGCAGCTTCGGGACTAGCGGCTATACGCAGTATTTT.

The rearrangement joins TRBV10-3 to TRBJ2-7; D is unclear. CDR1 and CDR2 from the germline V gene are ENHRY and SYGVKD. The length of the CDR3 is 15 residues. V gave up 0 bases and J gave up 1 base, with 10 bases separating them. CDR3 nucleotides: TGTGCCATCAGTGAGTCCTCCAAACTATCCTACGAGCAGTACTTC. Amino acids: CAISESSKLSYEQYF.

DNA of the CDR3: TGCGCCAGCAAAGGGACAGGGGGCACCGGGGAGCTGTTTTTT. Its translation is CASKGTGGTGELFF. This chain links TRBV5-1 with TRBJ2-2, with 11 bases lining up with TRBD1. In germline, CDR1 is SGHRS, CDR2 YFSETQ. V trimming: 6 bases; J trimming: 4 bases; junction bases outside the gene matches: 2. The CDR3 sequence is 14 residues long.

The rearrangement links TRBV28 to TRBJ1-2, with a weak D call TRBD1 (5 bases). This CDR3 contains 13 residues. The germline V and J ends were trimmed by 5 bases and 3 bases, with 10 bases remaining between them. Germline CDR1 and CDR2: MDHEN and SYDVKM. CDR3 protein: CASSAGGDYGYTF. The CDR3, as DNA: TGTGCCAGCAGTGCGGGGGGAGACTATGGCTACACCTTC.

Many counts were recorded for this clone. The CDR3 sequence is CASSQEGSDPNYGYTF. CDR3 DNA sequence: TGCGCCAGCAGCCAAGAAGGGAGCGACCCTAACTATGGCTACACCTTC. The gene calls are TRBV4-1 and TRBJ1-2; D gene ambiguous. The germline gives CDR1 MGHRA, CDR2 YSYEKL. V was pared by 0 bases and J by 0 bases, with 11 bases between. This CDR3 has 16 residues.

This sequence joins TRBV5-6 and TRBJ1-5; 7 nucleotides align to TRBD1. The germline V gene encodes CDR1 SGHDT and CDR2 YYEEEE. The CDR3 length is 12 residues. V was clipped by 5 bases and J by 5 bases; unmatched bases: 1. Here the CDR3 reads CASRTGDQPQHF. The CDR3 nucleotides read TGTGCCAGCAGAACAGGGGATCAGCCCCAGCATTTT.

The rearrangement links TRBV19 to TRBJ2-7; D uncertain. Germline V gives CDR1 LNHDA, CDR2 SQIVND (reference sequence). The CDR3 consists of 14 residues. Trimming pared 5 bases from V and 5 bases from J, leaving 16 bases between. The CDR3 nucleotides read TGTGCCAGTAGTCGCGGCAGAACTATCAACGAGCAGTACTTC. Protein: CASSRGRTINEQYF.

V and J are TRBV19 and TRBJ2-7; 7 bases align to TRBD1. Germline V gene sequence: CDR1 LNHDA, CDR2 SQIVND (reference sequence). J was trimmed by 7 bases and V by 3 bases; bases with no gene match: 9. This CDR3 is 14 amino acids long. CDR3 DNA: TGTGCCAGTAGTATTGGGGACAGTTACGTGGAGCAGTACTTC. Protein: CASSIGDSYVEQYF. Together with reference TRBV19 and TRBJ2-7, the CDR3 gives the full variable domain: DGGITQSPKYLFRKEGQNVTLSCEQNLNHDAMYWYRQDPGQGLRLIYYSQIVNDFQKGDIAEGYSVSREKKESFPLTVTSAQKNPTAFYLCASSIGDSYVEQYFGPGTRLTVT.

J is TRBJ2-1 and V is TRBV19, with 10 bases aligning to TRBD2. Germline assignment: CDR1 LNHDA and CDR2 SQIVND (reference sequence). This CDR3 has 15 amino acids. Trimming removed 1 base from V and 6 bases from J; junction bases left unmatched: 3. CDR3 sequence: CASSIASGGTNEQFF. CDR3 DNA sequence: TGTGCCAGTAGTATAGCTAGCGGGGGTACCAATGAGCAGTTCTTC.

The chain combines TRBV28 with TRBJ1-3, with 10 bases fitting TRBD1. Germline V gene data show CDR1 as MDHEN and CDR2 as SYDVKM. V lost 8 bases to trimming and J lost 3 bases; unmatched junction nucleotides: 10. The length of the CDR3 is 16 residues. Here the CDR3 DNA reads TGTGCCAGCCTGCCTTTGACAGGGGGCAATGGAAACACCATATATTTT. Residues: CASLPLTGGNGNTIYF.

This clone was seen only once. The V and J genes are TRBV10-3 and TRBJ1-6; 8 nucleotides match TRBD1. The CDR3 runs to 13 residues. Looked up from germline, CDR1 is ENHRY and CDR2 is SYGVKD. V dropped 8 bases and J dropped 5; count of bases not matched to a gene: 2. The CDR3 DNA reads TGTGCCATCCAGGGGGCAGATAATTCACCCCTCCACTTT. Protein: CAIQGADNSPLHF.

The J gene is TRBJ1-1, the V gene TRBV30; tentatively, D is TRBD1 (5 bases). V lost 1 base, J lost 4 bases, and 10 bases lay in between. The CDR3 has 13 residues. The germline V gene encodes CDR1 GTSNPN and CDR2 SVGIG (reference sequence). The CDR3 DNA reads TGTGCCTGGAGTGCGAAGGGGTCCACTGAAGCTTTCTTT. It specifies CAWSAKGSTEAFF.

The chain has TRBV9 and TRBJ2-1; D gene ambiguous. The CDR3 loop spans 14 amino acids. Per the germline V gene, CDR1 is SGDLS and CDR2 is YYNGEE. V gave up 4 bases and J gave up 5 bases, with 13 bases separating them. CDR3 loop: CASSPSPGHNEQFF. CDR3 coding DNA: TGTGCCAGCAGCCCTTCGCCTGGGCACAATGAGCAGTTCTTC.

V gene TRBV19 combines with J gene TRBJ2-7, with TRBD2 matching over 12 bases. V lost 3 bases and J lost 3; bases outside the gene matches: 6. The V gene's germline CDR1 is LNHDA and CDR2 SQIVND (reference sequence). This CDR3 has 16 amino acids. In nucleotides, the CDR3 is TGTGCCAGTAGTATGACTAGCGGGGGATTTATCTACGAGCAGTACTTC. Its translation is CASSMTSGGFIYEQYF.

The chain uses TRBV11-2 and TRBJ1-6; 7 bases are shared with TRBD1. The CDR3 is 19 residues long. Looked up from germline, CDR1 is SGHAT and CDR2 is FQNNGV. V gave up 3 bases and J gave up 0 bases; unmatched junction bases: 11. Here the CDR3 reads CASSLGLETGSSYNSPLHF. For the CDR3, the DNA is TGTGCCAGCAGCTTGGGCTTAGAGACAGGGAGCTCCTATAATTCACCCCTCCACTTT.

The chain links TRBV24-1 to TRBJ2-5; 7 bases align to TRBD1. This CDR3 is built from 16 residues. Germline V CDR1 and CDR2: KGHDR, SFDVKD. Trimming at V came to 1 base and at J to 3 bases, leaving 7 bases not matched to a gene. CDR3 protein: CATSDFQGTAEETQYF. The CDR3 DNA reads as TGTGCCACCAGTGATTTTCAGGGGACAGCCGAAGAGACCCAGTACTTC.

V gene TRBV6-5 combines with J gene TRBJ1-5; the match to TRBD1 covers 7 bases. The V gene's germline CDR1 is MNHEY and CDR2 SVGAGI. The CDR3 is 13 residues long. The V and J ends lost 6 bases and 3 bases, in that order; junction bases with no gene match: 2. Here the CDR3 reads CASRDRDNQPQHF. CDR3 in DNA: TGTGCCAGCAGAGACAGGGACAATCAGCCCCAGCATTTT.

The rearrangement joins TRBV21-1 to TRBJ2-5; the table's D call, TRBD1, was not checked against the DNA. TRBV21-1 is a pseudogene locus. The CDR3 covers 14 residues. CDR3 sequence (DNA): TGTGCCAGCAGCAAAGCGACACTTCAAGAGACCCAGTACTTC. Its translation: CASSKATLQETQYF.

The chain recombines TRBV5-1 with TRBJ2-2; 8 bases match TRBD2. Germline CDR1 is SGHRS and CDR2 is YFSETQ. The junction had 9 bases not matched to a gene; V was cut back by 7 bases and J by 4 bases. The CDR3 is 15 amino acids. CDR3 residues: CASRTSGGGTGELFF. The DNA for the CDR3 is TGCGCCAGCCGAACAAGCGGGGGAGGCACCGGGGAGCTGTTTTTT.

The chain couples TRBV29-1 to TRBJ2-3, with D possibly being TRBD1 (5 bases). Trimming took 4 bases from V and 0 from J, leaving 8 bases between them. Germline-derived CDR1 and CDR2 are SQVTM and ANQGSEA. The CDR3 runs 13 residues. In DNA, the CDR3 is TGCAGCGTTGTCCCAGGGAGCACAGATACGCAGTATTTT. Protein sequence: CSVVPGSTDTQYF.

The chain couples TRBV6-5 to TRBJ2-7; weak D call: TRBD1 (6 bases). V lost 5 bases, J lost 4 bases, and 6 bases lay in between. The CDR3 extends over 11 amino acids. CDR1 is MNHEY, CDR2 SVGAGI, per germline. The CDR3 coding sequence is TGTGCCAGCAGTACAGGGTACGAGCAGTACTTC. Its translation is CASSTGYEQYF.

Points on this clone: The same CDR3 arises from other DNA sequences in this sample as well. This chain connects TRBV3-1 (or the pseudogene TRBV3-2) to TRBJ1-3; D is unclear. This CDR3 region has 14 residues. The germline gives CDR1 LGHDT, CDR2 YNNKEL (reference sequence). V was cut by 1 base and J by 0 bases, with 4 bases left in between. The CDR3 DNA sequence: TGTGCCAGCAGCCAAGTGAGCTCTGGAAACACCATATATTTT. Its protein is CASSQVSSGNTIYF.